This T cell receptor (beta chain) appears in the sequencing data of a study of shared clonotypes between healthy human individuals. It was across several immunoSEQ plates that each subset's genomic DNA was evenly split. TCRdb's table, derived via immunoSEQ multiplex PCR, lists solely in-frame clones and lacks some. The sample contains about 490,000 clones, approximately 80% of which appear only once. Remarks on this clone: Other DNA sequences within the sample encode an identical CDR3.

Approximately 81 million PBMCs went into genomic DNA for unsorted samples. Trimming took 2 bases from V and 4 from J, leaving 9 bases between them. The CDR3 is made up of 13 amino acids. Germline CDR1 is SGDLS and CDR2 is YYNGEE. The chain uses TRBV9 and TRBJ1-1; a weak D match, TRBD1 (5 bases). The sequencing input was PBMCs. This clonotype was obtained from a woman in her thirties or forties in good health. Some clones in this sample may be carry-over from other donors' samples. CDR3 amino acids: CASSVGGSTEAFF. In nucleotides, the CDR3 is TGTGCCAGCAGCGTCGGGGGTAGCACTGAAGCTTTCTTT. The full variable domain, its missing parts supplied by reference TRBV9 and TRBJ1-1, is DSGVTQTPKHLITATGQRVTLRCSPRSGDLSVYWYQQSLDQGLQFLIQYYNGEERAKGNILERFSAQQFPDLHSELNLSSLELGDSALYFCASSVGGSTEAFFGQGTRLTVV.